The TCR beta chain described here comes from a study of T cell changes during pregnancy in multiple sclerosis. TCRdb's table, derived via immunoSEQ multiplex PCR, lists solely in-frame clones and lacks some. The table lists around 100,000 clones, roughly nine tenths of them singletons. In germline, CDR1 is LNHDA, CDR2 SQIVND (reference sequence). The CDR3 runs to 13 residues. Germline trimming cut 10 bases from V and 5 bases from J; bases unmatched to any gene: 7. This sample comprised peripheral blood, obtained after pregnancy. The TCR originated in a female donor with multiple sclerosis, enrolled in a pregnancy study. The rearrangement uses TRBV19 and TRBJ2-2; TRBD2 matches at 7 bases. CDR3 loop: CATRGVLTGELFF. The CDR3 DNA is TGTGCCACACGGGGGGTCTTGACCGGGGAGCTGTTTTTT.